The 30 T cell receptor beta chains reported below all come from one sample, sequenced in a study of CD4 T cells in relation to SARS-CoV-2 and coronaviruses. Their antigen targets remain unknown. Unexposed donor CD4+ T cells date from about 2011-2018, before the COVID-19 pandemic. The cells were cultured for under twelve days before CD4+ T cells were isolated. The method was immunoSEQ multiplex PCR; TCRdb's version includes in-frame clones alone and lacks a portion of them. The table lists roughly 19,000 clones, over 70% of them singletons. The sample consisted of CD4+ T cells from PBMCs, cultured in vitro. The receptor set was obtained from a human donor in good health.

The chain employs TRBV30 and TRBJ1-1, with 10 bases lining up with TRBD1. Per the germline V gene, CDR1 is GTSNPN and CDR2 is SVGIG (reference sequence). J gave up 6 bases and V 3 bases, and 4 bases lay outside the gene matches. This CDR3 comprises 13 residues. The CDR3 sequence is CAWRPDRGPEAFF. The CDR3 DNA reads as TGTGCCTGGAGACCAGACAGGGGGCCTGAAGCTTTCTTT.

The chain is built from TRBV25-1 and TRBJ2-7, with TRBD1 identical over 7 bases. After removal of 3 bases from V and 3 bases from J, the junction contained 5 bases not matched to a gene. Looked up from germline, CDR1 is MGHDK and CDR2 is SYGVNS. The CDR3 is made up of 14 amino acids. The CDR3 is CASSDGTADYEQYF. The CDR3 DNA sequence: TGTGCCAGCAGTGACGGGACAGCAGACTACGAGCAGTACTTC.

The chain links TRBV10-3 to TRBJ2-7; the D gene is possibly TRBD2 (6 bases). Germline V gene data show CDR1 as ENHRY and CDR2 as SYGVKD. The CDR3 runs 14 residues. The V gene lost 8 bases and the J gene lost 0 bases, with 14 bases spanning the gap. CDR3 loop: CAIAGPDSSYEQYF. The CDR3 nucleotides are TGTGCCATCGCGGGGCCGGATAGCTCCTACGAGCAGTACTTC.

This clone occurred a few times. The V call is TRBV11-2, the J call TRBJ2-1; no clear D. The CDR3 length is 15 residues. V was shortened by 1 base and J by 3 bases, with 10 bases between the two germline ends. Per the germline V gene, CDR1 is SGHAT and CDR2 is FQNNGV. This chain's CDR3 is CASSLVVDIYNEQFF. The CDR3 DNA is TGTGCCAGCAGCTTAGTCGTAGACATCTACAATGAGCAGTTCTTC. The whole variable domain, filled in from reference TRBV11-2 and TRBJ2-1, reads EAGVAQSPRYKIIEKRQSVAFWCNPISGHATLYWYQQILGQGPKLLIQFQNNGVVDDSQLPKDRFSAERLKGVDSTLKIQPAKLEDSAVYLCASSLVVDIYNEQFFGPGTRLTVL.

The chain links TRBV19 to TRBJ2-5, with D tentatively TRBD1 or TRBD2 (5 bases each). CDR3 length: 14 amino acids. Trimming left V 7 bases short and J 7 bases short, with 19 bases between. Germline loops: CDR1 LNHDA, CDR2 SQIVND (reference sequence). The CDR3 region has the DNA TGTGCCAGTACCCCACGGGGCCCCTCAGGGACCCAGTACTTC. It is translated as CASTPRGPSGTQYF.

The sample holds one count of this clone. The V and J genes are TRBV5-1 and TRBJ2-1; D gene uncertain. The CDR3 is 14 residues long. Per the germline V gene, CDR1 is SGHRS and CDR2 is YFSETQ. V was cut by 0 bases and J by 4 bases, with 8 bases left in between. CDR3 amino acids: CASSLEFAYNEQFF. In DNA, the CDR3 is TGCGCCAGCAGCTTGGAATTCGCATACAATGAGCAGTTCTTC.

CDR3 region: CASSSQGGIETQYF. For the CDR3, the DNA is TGCGCCAGCAGCTCCCAGGGCGGGATAGAGACCCAGTACTTC. The chain joins TRBV5-1 to TRBJ2-5; D possibly corresponds to TRBD2 (6 bases). The CDR3 spans 14 residues. V lost 3 bases and J 4 bases, leaving 13 bases between the germline ends. Germline assignment: CDR1 SGHRS and CDR2 YFSETQ.

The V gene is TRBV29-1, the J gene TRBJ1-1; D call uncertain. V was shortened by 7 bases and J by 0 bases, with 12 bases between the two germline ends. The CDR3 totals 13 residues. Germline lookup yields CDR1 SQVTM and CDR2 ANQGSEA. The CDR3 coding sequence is TGCAGCGAGAGGGAGGATATGAACACTGAAGCTTTCTTT. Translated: CSEREDMNTEAFF.

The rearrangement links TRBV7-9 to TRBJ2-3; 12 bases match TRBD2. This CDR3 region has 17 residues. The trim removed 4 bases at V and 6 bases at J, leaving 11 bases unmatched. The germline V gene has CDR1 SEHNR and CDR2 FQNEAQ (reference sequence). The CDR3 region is CASSSPGLAGNLDTQYF. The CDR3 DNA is TGTGCCAGCAGCTCGCCCGGACTAGCGGGAAATTTGGATACGCAGTATTTT. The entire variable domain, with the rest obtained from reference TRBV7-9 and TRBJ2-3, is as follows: DTGVSQNPRHKITKRGQNVTFRCDPISEHNRLYWYRQTLGQGPEFLTYFQNEAQLEKSRLLSDRFSAERPKGSFSTLEIQRTEQGDSAMYLCASSSPGLAGNLDTQYFGPGTRLTVL.

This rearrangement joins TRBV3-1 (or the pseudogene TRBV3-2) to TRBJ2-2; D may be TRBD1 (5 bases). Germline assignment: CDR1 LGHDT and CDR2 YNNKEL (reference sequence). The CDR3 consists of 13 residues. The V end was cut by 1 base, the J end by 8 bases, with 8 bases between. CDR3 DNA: TGTGCCAGCAGCCAAGCCCGGACAGGGGAGCTGTTTTTT. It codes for CASSQARTGELFF.

This CDR3 reads CASSPRVGRGGEVTF. As DNA, the CDR3 is TGTGCCAGCTCACCACGGGTCGGTAGAGGAGGGGAGGTCACCTTC. V is TRBV18 and J is TRBJ1-2, with D possibly matching TRBD1 (5 bases). The CDR3 runs to 15 residues. Trimming took off 1 base at V and 13 bases at J, with 22 bases between the two ends. CDR1 is KGHSH and CDR2 is LQKENI in the germline V gene.

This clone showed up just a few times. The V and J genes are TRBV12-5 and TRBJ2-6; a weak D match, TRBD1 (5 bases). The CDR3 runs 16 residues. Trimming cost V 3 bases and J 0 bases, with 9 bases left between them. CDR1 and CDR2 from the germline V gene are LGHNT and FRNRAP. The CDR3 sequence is CASGFVRASGANVLTF. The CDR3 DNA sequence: TGTGCTAGTGGTTTTGTCAGGGCCTCTGGGGCCAACGTCCTGACTTTC.

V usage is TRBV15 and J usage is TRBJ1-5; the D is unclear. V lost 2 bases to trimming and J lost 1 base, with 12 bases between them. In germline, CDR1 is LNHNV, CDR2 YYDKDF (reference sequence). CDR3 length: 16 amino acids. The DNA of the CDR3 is TGTGCCACCAGCAGACATGAAGGACCAAGCAATCAGCCCCAGCATTTT. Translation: CATSRHEGPSNQPQHF. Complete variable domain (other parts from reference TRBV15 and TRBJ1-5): DAMVIQNPRYQVTQFGKPVTLSCSQTLNHNVMYWYQQKSSQAPKLLFHYYDKDFNNEADTPDNFQSRRPNTSFCFLDIRSPGLGDTAMYLCATSRHEGPSNQPQHFGDGTRLSIL.

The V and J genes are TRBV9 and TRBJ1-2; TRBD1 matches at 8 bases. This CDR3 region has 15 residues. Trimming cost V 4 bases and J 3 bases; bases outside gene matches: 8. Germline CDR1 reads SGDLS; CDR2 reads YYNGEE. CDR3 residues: CASSSPGGADYGYTF. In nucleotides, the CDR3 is TGTGCCAGCAGCTCCCCAGGGGGCGCGGACTATGGCTACACCTTC. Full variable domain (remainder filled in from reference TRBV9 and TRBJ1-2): DSGVTQTPKHLITATGQRVTLRCSPRSGDLSVYWYQQSLDQGLQFLIQYYNGEERAKGNILERFSAQQFPDLHSELNLSSLELGDSALYFCASSSPGGADYGYTFGSGTRLTVV.

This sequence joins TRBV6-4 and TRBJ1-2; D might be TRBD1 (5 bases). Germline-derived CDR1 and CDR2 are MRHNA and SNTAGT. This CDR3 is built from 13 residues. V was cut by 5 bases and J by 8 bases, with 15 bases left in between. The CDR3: CASSRSGTSGYTF. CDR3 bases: TGTGCCAGCAGTAGATCAGGGACTAGCGGCTACACCTTC.

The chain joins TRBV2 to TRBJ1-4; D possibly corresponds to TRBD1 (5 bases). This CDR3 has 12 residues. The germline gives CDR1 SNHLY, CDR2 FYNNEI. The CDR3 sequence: CIQKGSGEKLFF. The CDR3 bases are TGTATACAAAAGGGGTCGGGTGAAAAACTGTTTTTT.

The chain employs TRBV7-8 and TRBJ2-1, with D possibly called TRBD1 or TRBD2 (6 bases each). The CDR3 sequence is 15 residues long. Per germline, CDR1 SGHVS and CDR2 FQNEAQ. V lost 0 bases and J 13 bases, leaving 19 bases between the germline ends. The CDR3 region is CASSLARGLGIIQFF. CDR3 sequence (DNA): TGTGCCAGCAGCTTAGCACGGGGGCTCGGGATTATACAGTTCTTC.

The CDR3 loop reads CASSAGTSGSGNEQYF. CDR3 bases: TGTGCCAGCAGTGCAGGGACTAGCGGGAGCGGGAACGAGCAGTACTTC. The V call is TRBV6-1, the J call TRBJ2-7; 14 positions match TRBD2. CDR1 and CDR2 (germline): MNHNS, SASEGT. The CDR3 contains 16 residues. The trim removed 4 bases at V and 5 bases at J, leaving 7 bases unmatched.

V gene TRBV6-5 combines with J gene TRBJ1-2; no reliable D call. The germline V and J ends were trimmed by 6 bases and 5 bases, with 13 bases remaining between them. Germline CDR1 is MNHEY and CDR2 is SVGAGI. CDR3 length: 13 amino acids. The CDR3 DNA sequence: TGTGCCAGCAGCCTAGAGGCAGAGTATGGCTACACCTTC. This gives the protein CASSLEAEYGYTF.

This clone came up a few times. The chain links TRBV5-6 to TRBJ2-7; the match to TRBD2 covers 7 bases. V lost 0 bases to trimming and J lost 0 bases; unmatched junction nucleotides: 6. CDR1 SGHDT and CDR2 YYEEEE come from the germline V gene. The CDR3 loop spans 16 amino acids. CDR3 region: CASSLGIAGLSYEQYF. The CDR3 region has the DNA TGTGCCAGCAGCTTGGGAATAGCGGGCCTCTCCTACGAGCAGTACTTC.

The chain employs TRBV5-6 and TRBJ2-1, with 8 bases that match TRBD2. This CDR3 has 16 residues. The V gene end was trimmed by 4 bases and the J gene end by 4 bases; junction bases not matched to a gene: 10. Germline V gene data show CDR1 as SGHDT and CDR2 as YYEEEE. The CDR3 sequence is CASSAQLAEIYNEQFF. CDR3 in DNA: TGTGCCAGCAGCGCCCAACTAGCGGAAATATACAATGAGCAGTTCTTC.

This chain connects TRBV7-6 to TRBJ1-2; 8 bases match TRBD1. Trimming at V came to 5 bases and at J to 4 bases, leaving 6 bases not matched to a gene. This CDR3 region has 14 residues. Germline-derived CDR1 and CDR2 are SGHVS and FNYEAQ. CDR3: CASSPAGGGYGYTF. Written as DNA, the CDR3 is TGTGCCAGCAGCCCCGCAGGGGGCGGCTATGGCTACACCTTC.

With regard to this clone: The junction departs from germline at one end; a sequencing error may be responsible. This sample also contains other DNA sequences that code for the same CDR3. As DNA, the CDR3 is TGTGCCAGCATGGGCAACACTGAAGCTTTCTTT. Residues: CASMGNTEAFF. The genes are TRBV5-1 and TRBJ1-1; no firm D call. The CDR3 extends over 11 amino acids. The germline V gene encodes CDR1 SGHRS and CDR2 YFSETQ.

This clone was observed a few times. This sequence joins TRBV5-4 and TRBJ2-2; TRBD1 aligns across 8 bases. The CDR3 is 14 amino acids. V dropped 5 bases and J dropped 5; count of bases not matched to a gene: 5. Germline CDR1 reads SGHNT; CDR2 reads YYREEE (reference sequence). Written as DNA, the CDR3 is TGTGCCAGCAGAAGACAGGGGCGGACCGGGGAGCTGTTTTTT. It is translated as CASRRQGRTGELFF.

CDR3 nucleotide sequence: TGTGCCAGCAGCCAAGATCTCTCCGGGGCAACAGATACGCAGTATTTT. Its protein product is CASSQDLSGATDTQYF. This chain uses TRBV3-1 (or the pseudogene TRBV3-2) with TRBJ2-3; D possibly uses TRBD1 or TRBD2 (5 bases each). The CDR3 loop spans 16 amino acids. Germline CDR1 LGHDT, CDR2 YNNKEL (reference sequence). Trimming removed 0 bases from V and 3 bases from J, with 13 bases in between.

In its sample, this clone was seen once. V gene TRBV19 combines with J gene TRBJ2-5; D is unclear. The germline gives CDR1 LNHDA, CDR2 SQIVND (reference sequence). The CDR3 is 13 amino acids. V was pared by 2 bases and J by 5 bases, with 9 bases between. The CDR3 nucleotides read TGTGCCAGTAGTATAACGGCACGGGAGACCCAGTACTTC. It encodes CASSITARETQYF. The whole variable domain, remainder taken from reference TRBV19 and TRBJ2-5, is DGGITQSPKYLFRKEGQNVTLSCEQNLNHDAMYWYRQDPGQGLRLIYYSQIVNDFQKGDIAEGYSVSREKKESFPLTVTSAQKNPTAFYLCASSITARETQYFGPGTRLLVL.

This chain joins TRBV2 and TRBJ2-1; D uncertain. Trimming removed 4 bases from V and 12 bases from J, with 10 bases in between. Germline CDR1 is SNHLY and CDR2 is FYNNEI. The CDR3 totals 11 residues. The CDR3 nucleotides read TGTGCCAGCAGTGCCGGGTCCGTGCAGTTCTTC. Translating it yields CASSAGSVQFF.

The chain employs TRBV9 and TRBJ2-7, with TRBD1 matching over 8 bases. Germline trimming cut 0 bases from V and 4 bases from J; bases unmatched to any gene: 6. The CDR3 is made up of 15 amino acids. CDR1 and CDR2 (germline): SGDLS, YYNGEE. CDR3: CASSVGGQADYEQYF. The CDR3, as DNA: TGTGCCAGCAGCGTAGGGGGACAGGCAGATTACGAGCAGTACTTC.

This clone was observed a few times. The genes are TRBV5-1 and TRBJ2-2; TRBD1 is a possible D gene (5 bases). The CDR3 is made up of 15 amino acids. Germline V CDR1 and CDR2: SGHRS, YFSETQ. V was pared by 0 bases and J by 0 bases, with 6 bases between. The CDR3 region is CASSLARANTGELFF. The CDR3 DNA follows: TGCGCCAGCAGCTTGGCCAGGGCGAACACCGGGGAGCTGTTTTTT.

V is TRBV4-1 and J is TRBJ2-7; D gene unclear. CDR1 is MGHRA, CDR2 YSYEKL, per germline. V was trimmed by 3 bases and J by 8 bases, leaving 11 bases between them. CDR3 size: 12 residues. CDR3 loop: CASSHLGSKQYF. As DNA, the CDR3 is TGCGCCAGCAGCCACTTGGGGTCCAAGCAGTACTTC.